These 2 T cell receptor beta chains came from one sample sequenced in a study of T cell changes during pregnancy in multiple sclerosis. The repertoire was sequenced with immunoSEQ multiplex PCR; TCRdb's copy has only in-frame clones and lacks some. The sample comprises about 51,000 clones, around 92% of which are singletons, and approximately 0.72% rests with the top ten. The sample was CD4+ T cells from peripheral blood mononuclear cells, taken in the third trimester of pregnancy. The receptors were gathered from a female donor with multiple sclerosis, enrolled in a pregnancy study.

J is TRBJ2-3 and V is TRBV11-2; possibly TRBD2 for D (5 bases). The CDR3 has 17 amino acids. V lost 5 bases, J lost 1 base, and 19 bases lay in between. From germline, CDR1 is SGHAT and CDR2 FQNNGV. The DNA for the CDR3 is TGTGCCAGCAGCCTAAGGACTGAACAGCTCCGCACAGATACGCAGTATTTT. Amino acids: CASSLRTEQLRTDTQYF.

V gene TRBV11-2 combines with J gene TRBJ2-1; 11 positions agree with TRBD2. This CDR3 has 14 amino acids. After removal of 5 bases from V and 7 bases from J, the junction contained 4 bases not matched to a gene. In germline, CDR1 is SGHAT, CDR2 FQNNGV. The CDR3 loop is CASSLAGGLNEQFF. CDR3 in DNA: TGTGCCAGCAGCCTAGCGGGAGGACTTAATGAGCAGTTCTTC.